The clone carrying this TCR beta chain was seen just once. The antigen is undetermined. Clones were read by immunoSEQ multiplex PCR, and TCRdb kept only the in-frame ones, dropping some. This table holds roughly 92,000 clones, 90% found once. The CDR3 totals 14 residues. Trimming shortened V by 0 bases and J by 7 bases, and 12 bases separated the two germline ends. Germline V gene data show CDR1 as MNHEY and CDR2 as SMNVEV (reference sequence). The record originates from a study of graft-versus-host responses after intestinal transplantation. Study summary: Recipients had transplants, and these were multivisceral, liver-intestinal, or isolated intestinal.

Findings and caveats of the study: In recipient marrow, GvH clones were found, and some appeared first in ileum or blood. Peak levels of circulating GvH clones tracked with early post-transplant HvG declines.

The chain links TRBV27 to TRBJ1-2; a possible D gene is TRBD1 (6 bases). This clonotype was sampled from a human donor who received an intestinal transplant. Sequenced here: unstimulated CD4+ T cells sorted from spleen or lymph node cells, sampled before intestinal transplant. CDR3 amino acids: CASSLSRLGGGYTF. The DNA for the CDR3 is TGTGCCAGCAGTTTATCGAGGTTAGGGGGTGGCTACACCTTC.